This T cell receptor (beta chain) was observed in a study of post-analysis software for immune sequencing data. Between the trimmed V and J ends, which lost 0 bases and 3 bases, there was a span of 6 bases. The CDR3 is 12 amino acids. Germline values: CDR1 DFQATT, CDR2 SNEGSKA (reference sequence). Findings and limits, study-wide: Patients with multiple sclerosis recorded significantly lower normalized Chao1 diversity than controls, the study found. About five TRBV segments occurring more often in patients than controls included TRBV5-6, TRBV5-1 and TRBV20-1.

Turning to this clonotype: Its target is not known.

Sequencing libraries made from TCR beta cDNA carried unique molecular identifiers. TCRdb reanalysed the PCR reads using MiXCR and keeps one entry per CDR3 protein. The sample shows 350,000 to 500,000 distinct CDR3 sequences, 35% to 45% of them seen only once. The sequence derives from a girl aged 2 to 10 with multiple sclerosis. The chain combines TRBV20-1 with TRBJ2-7; the D is unclear. Sequenced input: blood. The CDR3 here is CSARDKSYEQYF. DNA of the CDR3: TGCAGTGCTAGAGACAAGAGCTACGAGCAGTACTTC.